This T cell receptor beta chain was sequenced for a study of CD8+CD57+ T cells in acquired aplastic anemia. Trimming pared 5 bases from V and 10 bases from J, leaving 11 bases between. This CDR3 region has 12 residues. Germline CDR1 is LNHNV and CDR2 is YYDKDF (reference sequence). An expansion of CD8+CD57+ cells by flow cytometry had been shown in patients chosen for sequencing. Genomic DNA templated the TCR beta VDJ and CDR3 profiling. TCRdb reprocessed the reads via MiXCR and lists one record per CDR3 protein. The sample consists of hundreds of thousands of distinct CDR3 sequences, under 65% of them appearing once.

The source material was sorted CD4+, CD8+, or CD8+CD57+ T cells (not recorded which) from PBMCs. The gene calls are TRBV15 and TRBJ1-4, with unresolved D. The receptor was derived from a human donor with aplastic anemia. The CDR3 sequence: CATSQLEGKLFF. CDR3 nucleotide sequence: TGTGCCACCAGCCAATTGGAGGGAAAACTGTTTTTT.